This record concerns one T cell receptor (beta chain) sequence. Its ends do not fully match the called genes, so a read error is possible. CDR3 length: 16 residues. CDR1 is SGHVS and CDR2 is FQNEAQ in the germline V gene. Amplification used 60 Vbeta primers and 13 Jbeta primers. The method was immunoSEQ multiplex PCR; TCRdb's version includes in-frame clones alone and lacks a portion of them. The sample has some 180,000 clones; 81% are singletons. This record belongs to a study of cytomegalovirus exposure and HLA in healthy donors. The TCR was taken from a man aged 35-49 years in good health and CMV-seropositive. The chain is built from TRBV7-8 and TRBJ2-7, with 9 bases aligning to TRBD1. The specimen was PBMCs. The CDR3 sequence is CAGSLLGQGSSYEQYF. CDR3 DNA: TGTGCCGGCAGCTTACTCGGACAGGGGAGCTCCTACGAGCAGTACTTC. Complete variable domain (other parts from reference TRBV7-8 and TRBJ2-7): GAGVSQSPRYKVAKRGQDVALRCDPISGHVSLFWYQQALGQGPEFLTYFQNEAQLDKSGLPSDRFFAERPEGSVSTLKIQRTQQEDSAVYLCAGSLLGQGSSYEQYFGPGTRLTVT.